These 13 T cell receptor beta chains came from one sample sequenced in a study of T cell responses to AZD1222 COVID-19 vaccine. Method: immunoSEQ multiplex PCR; TCRdb's copy keeps in-frame clones and lacks some. The sample includes more than 150,000 clones, 70% to 90% of them seen just once. Here the sequenced sample was peripheral blood, taken on day 0 of AZD1222 vaccination. The source of these receptors is an adult in good health.

The chain is built from TRBV6-5 and TRBJ1-6, with 8 bases lining up with TRBD1. The germline V gene has CDR1 MNHEY and CDR2 SVGAGI. The CDR3 spans 14 residues. V shed 4 bases and J 7 bases; nucleotides not matched to a gene: 3. The CDR3: CASSSRQGNSPLHF. The CDR3 bases are TGTGCCAGCAGTTCCAGACAGGGGAATTCACCCCTCCACTTT.

This clone came up a few times. The genes are TRBV7-2 and TRBJ2-1; D call uncertain. V dropped 6 bases and J dropped 5 bases, with 11 bases sitting between them. Germline CDR1 SGHTA, CDR2 FQGNSA. This CDR3 has 13 amino acids. This CDR3 is CASSTAQNNEQFF. CDR3 DNA: TGTGCCAGCAGTACGGCCCAGAACAATGAGCAGTTCTTC.

The rearrangement links TRBV19 to TRBJ1-5; 7 nucleotides agree with TRBD1. Germline CDR1 is LNHDA and CDR2 is SQIVND (reference sequence). This CDR3 contains 16 residues. The trim removed 3 bases at V and 1 base at J, leaving 6 bases unmatched. The DNA for the CDR3 is TGTGCCAGTAGTATGGTGACAGGGAAGAGCAATCAGCCCCAGCATTTT. Its protein product is CASSMVTGKSNQPQHF.

This chain joins TRBV5-4 and TRBJ1-2; 8 bases agree with TRBD1. In germline, CDR1 is SGHNT, CDR2 YYREEE (reference sequence). The trim removed 3 bases at V and 0 bases at J, leaving 4 bases unmatched. The CDR3 is 15 residues long. DNA for the CDR3: TGTGCCAGCAGCTCAGCGACAGGGGCTAACTATGGCTACACCTTC. It encodes CASSSATGANYGYTF.

The gene calls are TRBV6-5 and TRBJ1-4; D is undetermined. CDR3 length: 15 amino acids. Deletions cut 5 bases from V and 0 bases from J, with 10 bases between. The germline CDR1 and CDR2 sequences are MNHEY and SVGAGI. The CDR3 region has the DNA TGTGCCAGCAGTACCGACCCATCAACTAATGAAAAACTGTTTTTT. Its protein is CASSTDPSTNEKLFF.

The chain links TRBV27 to TRBJ2-7; D is possibly TRBD2 (7 bases). Trimming left V 0 bases short and J 6 bases short, with 12 bases between. The germline V gene has CDR1 MNHEY and CDR2 SMNVEV (reference sequence). The CDR3 has 14 residues. CDR3 sequence (DNA): TGTGCCAGCAGTTTATCGGGGGGGGCGCGCGAGCAGTACTTC. Translated: CASSLSGGAREQYF.

This chain connects TRBV6-1 to TRBJ2-7; TRBD2 matches 13 bases. The ends lost 3 bases at V and 4 bases at J; junction bases unmatched: 3. Germline V lookup: CDR1 MNHNS, CDR2 SASEGT. CDR3 length: 15 amino acids. CDR3: CASSDGTSGTYEQYF. The CDR3 region has the DNA TGTGCCAGCAGTGACGGGACTAGCGGGACTTACGAGCAGTACTTC.

The CDR3 sequence: CASSLTRDTEAFF. Here the CDR3 DNA reads TGTGCCAGCAGCTTGACGAGGGACACTGAAGCTTTCTTT. The chain carries TRBV7-9 and TRBJ1-1; D is undetermined. The V and J ends lost 3 bases and 3 bases respectively, with 8 bases between them. CDR3 length equals 13 residues. Germline CDR1 reads SEHNR; CDR2 reads FQNEAQ (reference sequence).

This chain links TRBV5-4 with TRBJ2-7; TRBD2 might be the D (6 bases). The V gene's germline CDR1 is SGHNT and CDR2 YYREEE (reference sequence). Trimming shortened V by 0 bases and J by 3 bases, and 13 bases separated the two germline ends. CDR3 length equals 15 residues. The CDR3 spells CASSLGSGGDYEQYF. In DNA, the CDR3 is TGTGCCAGCAGCTTGGGTAGCGGAGGGGACTACGAGCAGTACTTC.

The CDR3 sequence: CASSLRTGGAGSPLHF. The CDR3 nucleotides read TGTGCCAGCAGTTTACGGACAGGGGGCGCGGGTTCACCCCTCCACTTT. The chain has TRBV27 and TRBJ1-6; TRBD1 matches 11 bases. CDR1 and CDR2 (germline): MNHEY, SMNVEV (reference sequence). The CDR3 contains 16 residues. J gave up 9 bases and V 2 bases, and 6 bases lay outside the gene matches.

V usage is TRBV10-3 and J usage is TRBJ2-3; no clear D. With 4 bases removed from V and 3 bases from J, the gap between germline ends came to 2 bases. Germline V gene data show CDR1 as ENHRY and CDR2 as SYGVKD. The CDR3 covers 11 residues. Here the CDR3 reads CAISGTDTQYF. The CDR3 DNA reads TGTGCCATCAGTGGTACAGATACGCAGTATTTT.

The V call is TRBV4-1, the J call TRBJ2-1; 8 bases are shared with TRBD2. The CDR3 spans 16 residues. V shed 3 bases and J 3 bases; nucleotides not matched to a gene: 7. The germline gives CDR1 MGHRA, CDR2 YSYEKL. Here the CDR3 reads CASSHALAGVYNEQFF. The CDR3 bases are TGCGCCAGCAGCCACGCTCTAGCGGGTGTCTACAATGAGCAGTTCTTC.

The chain is built from TRBV19 and TRBJ1-5; TRBD1 matches 9 bases. The CDR3 length is 16 residues. With 8 bases clipped from V and 6 bases from J, the junction kept 14 bases outside the gene matches. Germline values: CDR1 LNHDA, CDR2 SQIVND (reference sequence). The CDR3 loop is CASARDRAPNPQPQHF. The CDR3 DNA sequence: TGTGCCAGTGCTCGGGACAGGGCACCAAACCCTCAGCCCCAGCATTTT.